This TCR beta chain was obtained from a study of chemoradiotherapy in HPV16-positive cancers (dated by TCRdb to 2021 to 2024). The study in broad terms: Candidate HPV-specific T-cell clones and common TCR motifs were defined through functional T-cell assays on cells from a couple of HPV16-positive patients. The study asked whether T-cell immunity to the HPV oncoproteins E6 and E7 changes during chemoradiotherapy and whether this immunity affects survival. TCR repertoires from roughly 93 patients with HPV-related cancers were then used to track the candidate HPV-specific TCRs and motifs. Study-wide findings and limitations: The functional definition of HPV-specific T cells came from only a couple of HPV16-positive patients, and the survival association was reported for HPV16-positive patients. Expansion of candidate HPV-specific clones and E7-related TCR motifs was observed in the tumor microenvironment during treatment, whereas no such expansion was observed for non-HPV-specific T cells. Improved recurrence-free survival in HPV16-positive patients was associated with expansion of HPV-responsive T cells during chemoradiotherapy.

Note on this clone: This receptor's antigen is unknown. Base-call qualities are not available, and no considerably larger clone is one nucleotide away.

The library was prepared using the immunoSEQ multiplex PCR assay. TCRdb carries this immuneACCESS record with in-frame sequences only. Its versions omit some clonotypes, under half of them owing to an unresolved V gene in the studies checked, with the rest unexplained. For this sample there are fewer than 10,000 clones; about 75% appear just once. The ten most abundant clones make up about 37% of the sample. The CDR3 contains 15 residues, cysteine and phenylalanine counted. Of the read, only the CDR3 DNA is kept; its 45 bases are in frame from base 1. V sheds 6 bases and J sheds 6 bases, leaving 21 bases between their ends. The germline V gene provides CDR1 SGHDT and CDR2 YYEEEE. Because repertoires were sampled repeatedly during chemoradiotherapy, clonal expansion in the tumor microenvironment could be followed.

The sequences come from tumor tissue, collected from a patient who underwent chemoradiotherapy. The clonotype was recovered from a human donor with HPV-associated anogenital cancer. Recombination linked TRBV5-6 to TRBJ1-2; TRBD1 is a possible D gene, resting on 5 matching bases. The bases are TGTGCCAGCACGCTCGGGGGTTTGGGTGACCATGGCTACACCTTC. Its coded protein is CASTLGGLGDHGYTF.